The clone carrying this T cell receptor beta chain was observed a handful of times. Antigen: not known. This CDR3 is 17 amino acids long. CDR1 and CDR2 (germline): SGHRS, YFSETQ. V trimming: 4 bases; J trimming: 2 bases; junction bases outside the gene matches: 9. The sample comes from a study of beta chain features in type 1 diabetes. Turning to the study itself: Patients were similar to healthy donors in age and gender (as well as in cell yields).

Notes on the study in general: Significant though moderate, a shortening of TCRB CDR3s appeared in all four CD4+ subsets of Type 1 diabetes patients. Whether TCRB rearrangement is influenced by HLA type was left unresolved in this analysis.

Expressed TCRB transcripts were sequenced, since all the RNA that had been isolated was reverse transcribed. Data came from immunoSEQ multiplex PCR; TCRdb stores just in-frame clones and leaves some out. The table records under 950,000 clones, around a sixth of them present only once. Sequencing used naive CD4+ T cells from blood. This chain connects TRBV5-1 to TRBJ2-7; 13 bases agree with TRBD2. The source of this sequence is a woman between 18 and 29 years old in good health. The CDR3 is CASSQLWTSGSPYEQYF. Written as DNA, the CDR3 is TGCGCCAGCAGCCAACTATGGACTAGCGGGAGTCCCTACGAGCAGTACTTC. The full variable domain, its missing parts supplied by reference TRBV5-1 and TRBJ2-7, is KAGVTQTPRYLIKTRGQQVTLSCSPISGHRSVSWYQQTPGQGLQFLFEYFSETQRNKGNFPGRFSGRQFSNSRSEMNVSTLELGDSALYLCASSQLWTSGSPYEQYFGPGTRLTVT.